The entry that follows covers one T cell receptor beta chain sequence. This entry comes from a study of blood T cell repertoires in COVID-19. Across the study: Sources were T cells, B-cell-depleted T cells, or PBMCs; the material itself was cDNA or gDNA.

As originally analysed: Scientists estimated how many nucleated cells there were by amplifying reference gene primers. TCRdb keeps only in-frame clones here, not all; method: immunoSEQ multiplex PCR. Clone size and V and J calls were adopted from that table, with D and trimming inferred from the DNA. The data contain 50,000 to 60,000 clones, about nine tenths of them singletons. The origin of this receptor is a man in his 60s with active COVID-19. The material sequenced was peripheral blood.

The CDR3 sequence: CATSDLGTSGQETQYF. The CDR3 nucleotides read TGTGCCACCAGTGATCTTGGTACTAGCGGACAAGAGACCCAGTACTTC. The chain recombines TRBV24-1 with TRBJ2-5, with 8 nucleotides matching TRBD2. The length of the CDR3 is 16 residues. Germline V gene lookup returns CDR1 KGHDR and CDR2 SFDVKD. V lost 3 bases, J lost 2 bases, and 7 bases stayed unmatched.